The clone carrying this T cell receptor beta chain appeared many times. The target antigen is unknown. One entry per CDR3 protein results from TCRdb running MiXCR on the reads. The sample records 12,000 to 15,000 distinct CDR3 sequences, roughly 13% being singletons. These data belong to a study of type 1 regulatory T cells. The overall study: T-allo10 is an in vitro-generated, Tr1-enriched CD4 T cell product specific for alloantigen.

V gave up 6 bases and J gave up 5 bases; unmatched junction bases: 6. Germline V gene sequence: CDR1 SGHRS, CDR2 YFSETQ. This CDR3 comprises 15 residues. This clonotype was obtained from a human donor in good health. Material: cultured T cells, either the whole culture or a sorted T cell fraction (not recorded which). The chain is built from TRBV5-1 and TRBJ2-1; 12 nucleotides line up with TRBD2. The chain's CDR3 is CASNYRLAGDNEQFF. The CDR3, as DNA: TGCGCCAGCAACTACCGACTAGCGGGGGACAATGAGCAGTTCTTC.